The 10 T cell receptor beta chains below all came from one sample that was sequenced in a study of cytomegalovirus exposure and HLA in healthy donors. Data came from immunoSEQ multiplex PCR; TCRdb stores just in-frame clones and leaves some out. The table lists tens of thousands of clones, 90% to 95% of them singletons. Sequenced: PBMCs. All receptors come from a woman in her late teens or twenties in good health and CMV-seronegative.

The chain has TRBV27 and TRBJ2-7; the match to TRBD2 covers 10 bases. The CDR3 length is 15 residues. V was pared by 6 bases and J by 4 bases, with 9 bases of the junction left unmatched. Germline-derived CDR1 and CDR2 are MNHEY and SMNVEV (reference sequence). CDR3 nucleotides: TGTGCCAGCAGACCCAGCGGGAGGGCCGGTTACGAGCAGTACTTC. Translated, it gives CASRPSGRAGYEQYF.

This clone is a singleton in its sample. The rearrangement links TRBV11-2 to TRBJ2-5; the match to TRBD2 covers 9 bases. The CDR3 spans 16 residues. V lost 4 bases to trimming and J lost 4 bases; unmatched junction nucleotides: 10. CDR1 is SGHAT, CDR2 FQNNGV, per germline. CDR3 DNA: TGTGCCAGCAGCTCTGGGAGCCGCGGGAGGGGAGAGACCCAGTACTTC. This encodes CASSSGSRGRGETQYF. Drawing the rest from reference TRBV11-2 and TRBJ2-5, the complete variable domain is EAGVAQSPRYKIIEKRQSVAFWCNPISGHATLYWYQQILGQGPKLLIQFQNNGVVDDSQLPKDRFSAERLKGVDSTLKIQPAKLEDSAVYLCASSSGSRGRGETQYFGPGTRLLVL.

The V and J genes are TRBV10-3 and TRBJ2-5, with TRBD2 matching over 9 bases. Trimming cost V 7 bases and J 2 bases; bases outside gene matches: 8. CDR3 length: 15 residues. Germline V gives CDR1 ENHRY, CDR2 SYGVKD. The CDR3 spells CAIKDSGGQQETQYF. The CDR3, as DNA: TGTGCCATCAAAGATAGCGGGGGACAACAAGAGACCCAGTACTTC.

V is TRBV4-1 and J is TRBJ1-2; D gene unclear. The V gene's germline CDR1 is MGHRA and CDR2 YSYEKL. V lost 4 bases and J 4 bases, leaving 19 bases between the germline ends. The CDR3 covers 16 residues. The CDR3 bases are TGCGCCAGCAGCCTCGGACGCGGGTTAAGATCCTATGGCTACACCTTC. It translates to CASSLGRGLRSYGYTF.

CDR3: CASSIDLPRAETQYF. The CDR3 DNA is TGTGCCAGTAGTATTGACCTCCCGAGGGCAGAGACCCAGTACTTC. This chain connects TRBV19 to TRBJ2-5, with TRBD2 as a possible D gene (5 bases). Germline V gene sequence: CDR1 LNHDA, CDR2 SQIVND (reference sequence). The CDR3 runs 15 residues. V dropped 3 bases and J dropped 4 bases, with 15 bases sitting between them.

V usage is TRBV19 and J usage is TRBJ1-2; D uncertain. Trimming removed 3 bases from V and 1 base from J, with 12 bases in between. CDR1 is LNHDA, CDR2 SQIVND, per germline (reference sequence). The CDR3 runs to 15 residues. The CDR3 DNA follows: TGTGCCAGTAGTATTGGCCACACCGTTAACTATGGCTACACCTTC. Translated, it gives CASSIGHTVNYGYTF.

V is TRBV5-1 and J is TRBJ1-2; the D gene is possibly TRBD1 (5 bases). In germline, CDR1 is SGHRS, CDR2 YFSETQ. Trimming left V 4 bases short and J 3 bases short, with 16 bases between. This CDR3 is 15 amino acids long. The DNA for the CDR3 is TGCGCCAGCAGCCCCCATCGGACACACTACTATGGCTACACCTTC. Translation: CASSPHRTHYYGYTF.

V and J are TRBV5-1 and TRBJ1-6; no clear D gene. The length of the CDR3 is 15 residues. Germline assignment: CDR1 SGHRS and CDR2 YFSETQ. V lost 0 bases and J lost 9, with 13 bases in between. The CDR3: CASSLGQPGGSPLHF. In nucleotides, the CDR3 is TGCGCCAGCAGCTTGGGGCAGCCTGGCGGTTCACCCCTCCACTTT.

The CDR3, as DNA: TGTGCCAGTAGTTCCACAGGGGGCAATCAGCCCCAGCATTTT. Translation: CASSSTGGNQPQHF. The chain combines TRBV19 with TRBJ1-5; 7 bases line up with TRBD1. The CDR3 is 14 residues long. V shed 5 bases and J 2 bases; nucleotides not matched to a gene: 3. Looked up from germline, CDR1 is LNHDA and CDR2 is SQIVND (reference sequence).

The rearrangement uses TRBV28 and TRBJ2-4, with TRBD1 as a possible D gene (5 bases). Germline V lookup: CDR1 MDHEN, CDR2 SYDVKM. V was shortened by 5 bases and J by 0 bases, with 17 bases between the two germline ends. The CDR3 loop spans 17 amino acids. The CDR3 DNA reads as TGTGCCAGCAGTGTGGAGAGAAAGGGGCTAGCCAAAAACATTCAGTACTTC. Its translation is CASSVERKGLAKNIQYF.